Listed here is a single TCR beta chain. Libraries were prepared by immunoSEQ multiplex PCR; TCRdb keeps only in-frame clonotypes and omits some of them. The sample yields about 240,000 clones, around 87% seen once. The sample is drawn from a study of blood T cell repertoires in COVID-19. Turning to the study itself: The United States, Italy and Spain were the sources of the acute and convalescent COVID-19 samples.

This CDR3 has 14 residues. In germline, CDR1 is MGHRA, CDR2 YSYEKL. V lost 1 base to trimming and J lost 6 bases, with 11 bases between them. The sequence derives from a man between 60 and 70 years old who had recovered from COVID-19. The gene calls are TRBV4-1 and TRBJ2-3; D gene uncertain. Sequencing input: peripheral blood. This chain's CDR3 is CASSQGRYADTQYF. In DNA form, the CDR3 reads TGCGCCAGCAGCCAAGGTCGGTACGCTGATACGCAGTATTTT.